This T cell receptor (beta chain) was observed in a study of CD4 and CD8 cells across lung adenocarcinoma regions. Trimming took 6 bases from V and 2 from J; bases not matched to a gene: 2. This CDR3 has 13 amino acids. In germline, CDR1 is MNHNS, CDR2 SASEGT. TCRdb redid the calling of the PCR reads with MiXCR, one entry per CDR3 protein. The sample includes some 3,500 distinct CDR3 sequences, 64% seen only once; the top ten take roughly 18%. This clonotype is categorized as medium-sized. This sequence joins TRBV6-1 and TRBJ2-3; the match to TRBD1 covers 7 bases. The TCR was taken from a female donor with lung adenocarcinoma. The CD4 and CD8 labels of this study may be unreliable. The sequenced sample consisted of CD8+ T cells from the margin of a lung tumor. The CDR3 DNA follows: TGTGCCAGCAGGGGACAGTTCACAGATACGCAGTATTTT. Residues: CASRGQFTDTQYF.